This entry describes one T cell receptor (beta chain). The data derive from a study of T cells expressing NK-cell markers. About the study: The study sequenced eight donors, seven HCMV-seropositive and one seronegative.

Per the germline V gene, CDR1 is SEHNR and CDR2 is FQNEAQ (reference sequence). The CDR3 has 15 residues. TCRdb reworked the 5' RACE reads into one entry per CDR3 protein, no DNA. Recorded for this sample: 350,000 to 500,000 distinct CDR3 sequences. The receptor was derived from a woman between 18 and 75 years old in good health. The source material was blood T cells: a sorted CD56 or NKG2C T cell subset, CD4+ or CD8+ T cells, or bulk PBMC T cells (not recorded which). The V gene is TRBV7-9, the J gene TRBJ2-5; TCRdb picks TRBD2, but there is no DNA to check that call. Here the CDR3 reads CASRTSGAHQETQYF.